This T cell receptor beta chain was sequenced in a study of control samples from healthy donors and cancer patients. Germline V gene sequence: CDR1 MGHRA, CDR2 YSYEKL. This CDR3 spans 15 amino acids. The V and J ends lost 2 bases and 3 bases respectively, with 11 bases between them. Generated by immunoSEQ multiplex PCR, the TCRdb table keeps only in-frame clones and is missing some. The sample shows more than 150,000 clones, approximately 92% of them seen only once. The origin of this receptor is a young man in good health. Input material: blood. J is TRBJ1-3 and V is TRBV4-1; tentative D call: TRBD1 (5 bases). The DNA of the CDR3 is TGCGCCAGCAGCCAACTCCAGGGAATTGGAAACACCATATATTTT. This encodes CASSQLQGIGNTIYF.